These 14 T cell receptor beta chains were all obtained from the same sample, sequenced in a study of shared clonotypes between healthy human individuals. Some clones are missing from TCRdb's copy, which holds only in-frame ones; the method was immunoSEQ multiplex PCR. Of 230,000 or so clones listed, under 80% are singletons. Input material: memory CD4+ T cells sorted from blood. Subset meaning: CD45RA-negative fraction. Receptor source: a man aged 25 to 40 in good health.

V and J are TRBV7-2 and TRBJ2-7, with no clear D. The germline gives CDR1 SGHTA, CDR2 FQGNSA. Trimming cost V 3 bases and J 2 bases, with 8 bases left between them. The CDR3 covers 13 residues. The CDR3 nucleotides read TGTGCCAGCAGCTTGTTTTCTGCCTACGAGCAGTACTTC. It specifies CASSLFSAYEQYF.

The chain is built from TRBV5-1 and TRBJ2-3; D gene unclear. This CDR3 spans 15 amino acids. CDR1 and CDR2 from the germline V gene are SGHRS and YFSETQ. The V end lost 0 bases, the J end lost 2 bases, and 10 bases lay between the germline ends. CDR3 in amino acids: CASSLEVIHTDTQYF. Written as DNA, the CDR3 is TGCGCCAGCAGCTTGGAGGTGATCCACACAGATACGCAGTATTTT.

The rearrangement joins TRBV5-6 to TRBJ1-4; D gene unclear. Germline lookup yields CDR1 SGHDT and CDR2 YYEEEE. CDR3 length: 16 amino acids. The V end was cut by 4 bases, the J end by 4 bases, with 17 bases between. The CDR3 loop is CASSLLSGAGNEKLFF. The CDR3 bases are TGTGCCAGCAGCCTCCTGTCAGGAGCGGGTAATGAAAAACTGTTTTTT.

CDR3 sequence reads: CASSLHVTSGSRETQYF. CDR3 coding DNA: TGTGCCAGCAGCCTCCACGTCACTAGCGGGAGTAGAGAGACCCAGTACTTC. The V call is TRBV5-5, the J call TRBJ2-5, with TRBD2 identical over 11 bases. In germline, CDR1 is SGHKS, CDR2 YYEKEE (reference sequence). The V and J ends lost 4 bases and 4 bases, in that order; junction bases with no gene match: 12. The CDR3 runs 17 residues.

The chain carries TRBV10-3 and TRBJ2-5; TRBD1 aligns across 8 bases. This CDR3 contains 15 residues. Germline assignment: CDR1 ENHRY and CDR2 SYGVKD. The V segment lost 5 bases and the J segment 3 bases; nucleotides outside the gene matches: 8. The CDR3 spells CAISSADRVEETQYF. As DNA, the CDR3 is TGTGCCATCAGTTCGGCGGACAGGGTAGAAGAGACCCAGTACTTC.

This sequence joins TRBV5-1 and TRBJ2-3; possibly TRBD1 or TRBD2 for D (5 bases each). The length of the CDR3 is 17 residues. Trimming removed 2 bases at V and 1 base at J, with 17 bases between. Germline V CDR1 and CDR2: SGHRS, YFSETQ. CDR3 amino acids: CASSFSSGAKGTDTQYF. The CDR3 coding sequence is TGCGCCAGCAGCTTTTCCTCCGGGGCTAAGGGCACAGATACGCAGTATTTT.

The rearrangement joins TRBV14 to TRBJ1-2, with no clear D. The germline V gene has CDR1 SGHDN and CDR2 FVKESK. The CDR3 is made up of 13 amino acids. Trimming stripped 3 bases from V and 2 bases from J, with 7 bases between. The CDR3 sequence: CASSHSPNYGYTF. As DNA, the CDR3 is TGTGCCAGCAGCCACTCACCGAACTATGGCTACACCTTC.

A few counts support this clone. V gene TRBV11-3 combines with J gene TRBJ2-1; D is undetermined. Trimming left V 5 bases short and J 5 bases short, with 10 bases between. The germline CDR1 and CDR2 sequences are SGHNT and YENEEA. The CDR3 spans 13 residues. DNA for the CDR3: TGTGCCAGCAGCCTCGGGCCCAACAATGAGCAGTTCTTC. It specifies CASSLGPNNEQFF.

This clone showed up just a few times. The genes are TRBV5-1 and TRBJ2-2; the match to TRBD2 covers 7 bases. From germline, CDR1 is SGHRS and CDR2 YFSETQ. CDR3 length: 16 amino acids. V lost 0 bases to trimming and J lost 3 bases; unmatched junction nucleotides: 5. CDR3 sequence: CASSLAPTSDTGELFF. Written as DNA, the CDR3 is TGCGCCAGCAGCTTGGCCCCTACTAGCGACACCGGGGAGCTGTTTTTT.

V usage is TRBV6-5 and J usage is TRBJ2-3; D not resolved. The CDR3 has 13 amino acids. CDR1 and CDR2 from the germline V gene are MNHEY and SVGAGI. V lost 5 bases to trimming and J lost 2 bases, with 8 bases between them. CDR3: CASSEPYTDTQYF. The CDR3 nucleotides read TGTGCCAGCAGTGAACCCTACACAGATACGCAGTATTTT.

The gene calls are TRBV9 and TRBJ2-1; TRBD2 matches 7 bases. The CDR3 is 14 residues long. V lost 4 bases, J lost 13 bases, and 14 bases stayed unmatched. The germline CDR1 and CDR2 sequences are SGDLS and YYNGEE. The CDR3: CASSPFPKTGLQFF. DNA of the CDR3: TGTGCCAGCAGCCCCTTCCCCAAAACGGGACTACAGTTCTTC.

Comment on this clone: This same CDR3 is encoded by further DNA sequences in the sample. V usage is TRBV5-4 and J usage is TRBJ2-1; 7 bases align to TRBD2. Germline V lookup: CDR1 SGHNT, CDR2 YYREEE (reference sequence). Trimming took 4 bases from V and 3 from J; bases not matched to a gene: 10. CDR3 length equals 16 residues. In DNA, the CDR3 is TGTGCCAGCAGCCTGACCACTAGCGTAGGCTACAATGAGCAGTTCTTC. Encoded protein: CASSLTTSVGYNEQFF.

The genes are TRBV6-1 and TRBJ1-5, with D uncertain. Germline values: CDR1 MNHNS, CDR2 SASEGT. The V and J ends lost 2 bases and 8 bases respectively, with 10 bases between them. The CDR3 totals 13 residues. The CDR3 DNA sequence: TGTGCCAGCAGTGAAAATAATCAAAAGCCCCAGCATTTT. Residues: CASSENNQKPQHF.

The chain is built from TRBV7-9 and TRBJ1-2; D uncertain. V was pared by 1 base and J by 3 bases, with 3 bases between. The CDR3 totals 12 residues. Germline values: CDR1 SEHNR, CDR2 FQNEAQ (reference sequence). In DNA form, the CDR3 reads TGTGCCAGCAGCTTAGGGGACTATGGCTACACCTTC. It encodes CASSLGDYGYTF.